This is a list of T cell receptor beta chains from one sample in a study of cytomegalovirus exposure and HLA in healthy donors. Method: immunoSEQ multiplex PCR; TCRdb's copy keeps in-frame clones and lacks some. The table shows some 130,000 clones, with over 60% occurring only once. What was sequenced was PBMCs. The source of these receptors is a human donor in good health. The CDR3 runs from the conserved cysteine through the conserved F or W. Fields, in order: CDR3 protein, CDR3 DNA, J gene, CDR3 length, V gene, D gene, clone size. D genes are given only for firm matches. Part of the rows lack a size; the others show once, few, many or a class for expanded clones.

CASSQTGQGDYYGYTF | TGTGCCAGCAGCCAAACGGGACAGGGCGATTATTATGGCTACACCTTC | TRBJ1-2 | 16 | TRBV14 | TRBD1 | .
CASSITGGNSPLHF | TGTGCCAGCAGCATCACAGGGGGGAATTCACCCCTCCACTTT | TRBJ1-6 | 14 | TRBV5-6 | TRBD1 | .
CASSFPLEGTNYGYTF | TGTGCCAGCAGCTTCCCCCTGGAGGGTACCAACTATGGCTACACCTTC | TRBJ1-2 | 16 | TRBV11-2 | . | .
CASSYSKVANGYTF | TGTGCCAGCAGTTACTCGAAAGTCGCTAATGGCTACACCTTC | TRBJ1-2 | 14 | TRBV6-6 | . | few
CASTPTSGVKQFF | TGTGCCAGCACCCCGACTAGCGGGGTCAAGCAGTTCTTC | TRBJ2-1 | 13 | TRBV6-5 | TRBD2 | .
CASSLNVMGSANEKLFF | TGCGCCAGCAGCTTGAACGTGATGGGGAGCGCGAATGAAAAACTGTTTTTT | TRBJ1-4 | 17 | TRBV5-1 | . | few
CASSRTGEAFF | TGTGCCAGCAGCAGGACAGGAGAAGCTTTCTTT | TRBJ1-1 | 11 | TRBV5-4 | TRBD1 | few
CASSSTGEELLEQYF | TGTGCCAGTAGTTCAACAGGGGAGGAGCTCCTCGAGCAGTACTTC | TRBJ2-7 | 15 | TRBV19 | . | .
CASSFGTGQYNEQFF | TGCGCCAGCAGCTTTGGGACAGGGCAGTACAATGAGCAGTTCTTC | TRBJ2-1 | 15 | TRBV5-1 | TRBD1 | .
CASSIVTGDEQFF | TGTGCCAGTAGTATCGTCACAGGGGATGAGCAGTTCTTC | TRBJ2-1 | 13 | TRBV19 | TRBD1 | .
CASCEGQVYEQYF | TGTGCCAGCTGCGAGGGACAGGTCTACGAGCAGTACTTC | TRBJ2-7 | 13 | TRBV28 | TRBD1 | .
CASSLASGSTEAFF | TGTGCCAGCAGCTTAGCGTCGGGTAGCACTGAAGCTTTCTTT | TRBJ1-1 | 14 | TRBV7-9 | . | .
CASSPRGHYGYTF | TGTGCCAGCAGCCCCAGGGGGCACTATGGCTACACCTTC | TRBJ1-2 | 13 | TRBV7-8 | TRBD1 | .
CASSFFGSGNQPQHF | TGTGCCAGCAGTTTTTTCGGGTCGGGCAATCAGCCCCAGCATTTT | TRBJ1-5 | 15 | TRBV28 | . | .